These 14 T cell receptor beta chains were all obtained from the same sample, sequenced in a study of shared clonotypes between healthy human individuals. Libraries were prepared by immunoSEQ multiplex PCR; TCRdb keeps only in-frame clonotypes and omits some of them. The table includes approximately 1,500,000 clones, 95% to 99% detected once. The source material was naive CD4+ T cells sorted from blood. Subset indicated: CD45RA+ positively selected. The receptors here all came from a man aged 25 to 40 in good health.

The chain carries TRBV5-1 and TRBJ2-7; D is undetermined. The CDR3 extends over 15 amino acids. CDR1 SGHRS and CDR2 YFSETQ come from the germline V gene. Trimming left V 0 bases short and J 3 bases short, with 13 bases between. In DNA form, the CDR3 reads TGCGCCAGCAGCTTGGAAGTCGGGCTATTCTACGAGCAGTACTTC. It encodes CASSLEVGLFYEQYF.

This chain joins TRBV5-1 and TRBJ2-7; 8 bases line up with TRBD1. V gave up 0 bases and J gave up 9 bases; unmatched junction bases: 2. From germline, CDR1 is SGHRS and CDR2 YFSETQ. The CDR3 length is 12 residues. The CDR3 nucleotides read TGCGCCAGCAGCTTGGGGGGGACAGGGCAGTACTTC. Its protein product is CASSLGGTGQYF.

This clone was detected once. The CDR3 is CASSELFREASYNEQFF. The CDR3 nucleotides are TGTGCCAGCAGTGAATTATTTCGGGAGGCCAGCTACAATGAGCAGTTCTTC. The V gene is TRBV25-1, the J gene TRBJ2-1; 7 nucleotides align to TRBD2. The germline CDR1 and CDR2 sequences are MGHDK and SYGVNS. The CDR3 loop spans 17 amino acids. The V and J ends lost 1 base and 3 bases, in that order; junction bases with no gene match: 9.

V is TRBV2 and J is TRBJ1-1; tentatively, D is TRBD1 (6 bases). The CDR3 is 14 residues long. Germline V lookup: CDR1 SNHLY, CDR2 FYNNEI. V lost 6 bases and J lost 5, with 16 bases in between. The CDR3 coding sequence is TGTGCCAGCAGGACGTCACAGGGTAAGACTGAAGCTTTCTTT. This sequence encodes CASRTSQGKTEAFF.

This chain connects TRBV28 to TRBJ2-7, with 12 nucleotides matching TRBD2. The germline V gene encodes CDR1 MDHEN and CDR2 SYDVKM. The CDR3 covers 16 residues. V gave up 0 bases and J gave up 5 bases; unmatched junction bases: 5. The CDR3 sequence: CASSLWTSGSLNEQYF. The CDR3 DNA follows: TGTGCCAGCAGTTTATGGACTAGCGGGAGTTTAAACGAGCAGTACTTC.

V is TRBV5-4 and J is TRBJ1-4; D gene unclear. This CDR3 region has 17 residues. Germline CDR1 is SGHNT and CDR2 is YYREEE (reference sequence). Between the trimmed V and J ends, which lost 4 bases and 4 bases, there was a span of 20 bases. The CDR3 spells CASSPEPMDWLNEKLFF. The DNA of the CDR3 is TGTGCCAGCAGCCCCGAGCCAATGGATTGGCTTAATGAAAAACTGTTTTTT.

This sequence joins TRBV9 and TRBJ2-1; D gene uncertain. The CDR3 extends over 15 amino acids. Between the trimmed V and J ends, which lost 0 bases and 4 bases, there was a span of 11 bases. Per germline, CDR1 SGDLS and CDR2 YYNGEE. In nucleotides, the CDR3 is TGTGCCAGCAGCGTAGCCCTTTCACCATACAATGAGCAGTTCTTC. It translates to CASSVALSPYNEQFF.

This chain joins TRBV19 and TRBJ1-2; D is unclear. V lost 4 bases and J lost 6, with 15 bases in between. Looked up from germline, CDR1 is LNHDA and CDR2 is SQIVND (reference sequence). The CDR3 totals 14 residues. DNA of the CDR3: TGTGCCAGTAGTAACGAATGGGGAAGGGATGGCTACACCTTC. Its translation: CASSNEWGRDGYTF.

The V call is TRBV11-1, the J call TRBJ2-7; the D gene is possibly TRBD1 (5 bases). Trimming took off 4 bases at V and 4 bases at J, with 11 bases between the two ends. This CDR3 has 13 residues. CDR1 SGHAT and CDR2 FQDESV come from the germline V gene (reference sequence). The CDR3 spells CASSWTTWYEQYF. CDR3 coding DNA: TGTGCCAGCAGCTGGACAACGTGGTACGAGCAGTACTTC.

This chain links TRBV7-8 with TRBJ1-4; the match to TRBD1 covers 11 bases. Germline CDR1 and CDR2: SGHVS and FQNEAQ. This CDR3 is 14 amino acids long. With 2 bases clipped from V and 13 bases from J, the junction kept 6 bases outside the gene matches. The DNA for the CDR3 is TGTGCCAGCAGCTTACGGGACAGGGGGGAGTTACTGTTTTTT. Protein product: CASSLRDRGELLFF.

The V call is TRBV29-1, the J call TRBJ2-3; D remains ambiguous. The length of the CDR3 is 14 residues. From germline, CDR1 is SQVTM and CDR2 ANQGSEA. Trimming cost V 6 bases and J 0 bases, with 13 bases left between them. The CDR3 loop reads CSVHYSQSTDTQYF. CDR3 coding DNA: TGCAGCGTACACTACTCGCAGAGCACAGATACGCAGTATTTT.

The chain links TRBV7-2 to TRBJ2-4, with D maybe TRBD1 (7 bases). Trimming took 1 base from V and 7 from J, leaving 11 bases between them. Germline V gives CDR1 SGHTA, CDR2 FQGNSA. This CDR3 contains 14 residues. The CDR3 here is CASSLVSGGNIQYF. The CDR3 bases are TGTGCCAGCAGCTTAGTTTCAGGGGGGAACATTCAGTACTTC. Using reference TRBV7-2 and TRBJ2-4 for the parts outside the CDR3, the full variable domain is GAGVSQSPSNKVTEKGKDVELRCDPISGHTALYWYRQSLGQGLEFLIYFQGNSAPDKSGLPSDRFSAERTGGSVSTLTIQRTQQEDSAVYLCASSLVSGGNIQYFGAGTRLSVL.

The chain has TRBV25-1 and TRBJ2-2; no firm D call. The CDR3 loop spans 13 amino acids. The germline gives CDR1 MGHDK, CDR2 SYGVNS. V lost 5 bases to trimming and J lost 5 bases, with 9 bases between them. The CDR3 DNA reads as TGTGCCAGCAGTCCTGGGCGTACCGGGGAGCTGTTTTTT. Translating gives CASSPGRTGELFF.

V gene TRBV27 combines with J gene TRBJ1-4, with TRBD1 as a possible D gene (6 bases). The CDR3 has 14 residues. Trimming took 6 bases from V and 5 from J, leaving 13 bases between them. Per the germline V gene, CDR1 is MNHEY and CDR2 is SMNVEV (reference sequence). CDR3 residues: CASSLRDTNEKLFF. CDR3 DNA: TGTGCCAGCAGCCTCCGGGACACCAATGAAAAACTGTTTTTT.